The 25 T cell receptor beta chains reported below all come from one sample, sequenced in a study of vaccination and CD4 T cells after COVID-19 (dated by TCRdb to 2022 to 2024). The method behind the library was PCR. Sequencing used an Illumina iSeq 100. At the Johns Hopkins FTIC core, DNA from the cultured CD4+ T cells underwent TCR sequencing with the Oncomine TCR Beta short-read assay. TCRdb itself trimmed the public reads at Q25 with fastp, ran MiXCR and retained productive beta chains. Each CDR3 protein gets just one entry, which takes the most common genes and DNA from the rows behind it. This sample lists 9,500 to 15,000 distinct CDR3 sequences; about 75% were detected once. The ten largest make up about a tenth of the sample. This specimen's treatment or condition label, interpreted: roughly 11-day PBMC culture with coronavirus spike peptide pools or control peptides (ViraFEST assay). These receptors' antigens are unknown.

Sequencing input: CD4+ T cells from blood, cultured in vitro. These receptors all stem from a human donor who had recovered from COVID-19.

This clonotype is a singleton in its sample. The CDR3: CASSIGRDPYNEQFF. CDR3 coding DNA: TGTGCCAGTAGTATAGGGCGAGACCCCTACAATGAGCAGTTCTTC. The J gene is TRBJ2-1, the V gene TRBV19, with D unresolved. The CDR3 has 15 amino acids. Trimming took off 1 base at V and 2 bases at J, with 9 bases between the two ends. Germline CDR1 reads LNHDA; CDR2 reads SQIVND (reference sequence).

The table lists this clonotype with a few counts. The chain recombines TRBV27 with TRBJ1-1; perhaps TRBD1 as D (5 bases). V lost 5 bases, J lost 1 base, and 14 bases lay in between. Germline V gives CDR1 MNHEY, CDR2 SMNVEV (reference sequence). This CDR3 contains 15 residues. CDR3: CASSELGARNTEAFF. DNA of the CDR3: TGTGCCAGCAGTGAACTCGGGGCCCGGAACACTGAAGCTTTCTTT.

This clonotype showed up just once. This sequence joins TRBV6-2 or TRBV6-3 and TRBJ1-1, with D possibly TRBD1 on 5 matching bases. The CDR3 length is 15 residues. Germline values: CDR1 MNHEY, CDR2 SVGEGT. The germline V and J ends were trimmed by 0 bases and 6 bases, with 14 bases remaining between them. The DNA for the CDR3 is TGTGCCAGCAGTTACTCATGGCAGGGTGCTTCTGAAGCTTTCTTT. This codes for CASSYSWQGASEAFF.

The CDR3 is CASSPTEDGYTF. The CDR3 DNA reads as TGTGCCAGCTCACCAACGGAAGATGGCTACACCTTC. V usage is TRBV18 and J usage is TRBJ1-2; D is unclear. Germline V gives CDR1 KGHSH, CDR2 LQKENI. This CDR3 contains 12 residues. Trimming removed 2 bases at V and 6 bases at J, with 7 bases between.

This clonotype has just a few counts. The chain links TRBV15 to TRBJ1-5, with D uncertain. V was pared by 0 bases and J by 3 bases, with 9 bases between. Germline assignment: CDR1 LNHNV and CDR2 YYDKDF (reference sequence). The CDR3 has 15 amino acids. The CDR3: CATSREITLNQPQHF. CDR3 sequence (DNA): TGTGCCACCAGCAGAGAAATAACCCTCAATCAGCCCCAGCATTTT.

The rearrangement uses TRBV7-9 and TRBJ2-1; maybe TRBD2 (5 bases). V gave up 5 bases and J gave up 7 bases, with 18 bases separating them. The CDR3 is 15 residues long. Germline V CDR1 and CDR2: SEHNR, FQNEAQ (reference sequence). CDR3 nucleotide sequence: TGTGCCAGCAGCGCCCGAGCGTGGAGGTTGAATGAGCAGTTCTTC. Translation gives CASSARAWRLNEQFF.

The CDR3 nucleotides are TGTGCCAGCTCACAACAAGCATCAGTGCTAGATACGCAGTATTTT. The encoded protein is CASSQQASVLDTQYF. The chain recombines TRBV18 with TRBJ2-3; D not certain. This CDR3 has 15 residues. Germline values: CDR1 KGHSH, CDR2 LQKENI. V gave up 4 bases and J gave up 5 bases, with 16 bases separating them.

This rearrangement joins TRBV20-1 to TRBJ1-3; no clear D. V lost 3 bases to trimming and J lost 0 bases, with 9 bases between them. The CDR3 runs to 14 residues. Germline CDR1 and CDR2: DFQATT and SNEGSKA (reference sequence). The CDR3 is CSASRPSSGNTIYF. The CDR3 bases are TGCAGTGCTAGTAGGCCTAGCTCTGGAAACACCATATATTTT.

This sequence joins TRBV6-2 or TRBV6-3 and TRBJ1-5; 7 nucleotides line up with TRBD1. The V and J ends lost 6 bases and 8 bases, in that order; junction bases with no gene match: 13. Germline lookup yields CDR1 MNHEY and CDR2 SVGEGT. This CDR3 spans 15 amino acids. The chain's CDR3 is CASSPGTETSKPQHF. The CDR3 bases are TGTGCCAGCAGCCCCGGGACAGAAACTTCTAAGCCCCAGCATTTT.

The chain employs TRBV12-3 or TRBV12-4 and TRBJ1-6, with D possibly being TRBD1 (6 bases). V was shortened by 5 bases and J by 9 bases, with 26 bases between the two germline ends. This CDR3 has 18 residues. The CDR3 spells CASSLRTVIQGGASPLHF. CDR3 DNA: TGTGCCAGCAGTCTACGCACCGTGATACAGGGTGGTGCTTCACCCCTCCACTTT.

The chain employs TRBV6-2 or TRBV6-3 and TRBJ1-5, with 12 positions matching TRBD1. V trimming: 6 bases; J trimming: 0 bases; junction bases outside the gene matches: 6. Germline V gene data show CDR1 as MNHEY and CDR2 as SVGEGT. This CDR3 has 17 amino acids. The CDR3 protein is CASSPGQGAPSNQPQHF. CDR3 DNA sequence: TGTGCCAGCAGCCCGGGACAGGGGGCCCCTAGCAATCAGCCCCAGCATTTT.

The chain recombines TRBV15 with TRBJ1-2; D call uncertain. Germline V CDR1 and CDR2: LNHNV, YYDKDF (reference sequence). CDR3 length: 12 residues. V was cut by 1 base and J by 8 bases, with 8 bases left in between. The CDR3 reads CATSRGDGGYTF. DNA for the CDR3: TGTGCCACCAGCAGAGGAGACGGCGGCTACACCTTC. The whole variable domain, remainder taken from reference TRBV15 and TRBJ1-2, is DAMVIQNPRYQVTQFGKPVTLSCSQTLNHNVMYWYQQKSSQAPKLLFHYYDKDFNNEADTPDNFQSRRPNTSFCFLDIRSPGLGDTAMYLCATSRGDGGYTFGSGTRLTVV.

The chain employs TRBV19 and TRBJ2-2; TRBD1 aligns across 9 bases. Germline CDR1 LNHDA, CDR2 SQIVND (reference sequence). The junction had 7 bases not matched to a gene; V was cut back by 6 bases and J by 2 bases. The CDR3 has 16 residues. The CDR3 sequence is CASRGLGQGNTGELFF. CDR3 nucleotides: TGTGCCAGTAGGGGGCTGGGACAGGGCAACACCGGGGAGCTGTTTTTT.

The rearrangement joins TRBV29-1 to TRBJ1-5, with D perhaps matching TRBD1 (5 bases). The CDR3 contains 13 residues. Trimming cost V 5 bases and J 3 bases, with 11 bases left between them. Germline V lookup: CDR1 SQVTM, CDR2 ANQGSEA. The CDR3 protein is CSVLWGNNQPQHF. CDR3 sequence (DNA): TGCAGCGTTTTATGGGGGAACAATCAGCCCCAGCATTTT.

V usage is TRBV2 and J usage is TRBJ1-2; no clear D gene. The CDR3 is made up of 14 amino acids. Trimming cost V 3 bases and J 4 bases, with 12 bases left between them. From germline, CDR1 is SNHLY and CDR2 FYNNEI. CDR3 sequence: CASSDRSEFYGYTF. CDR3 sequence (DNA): TGTGCCAGCAGTGATCGGTCAGAGTTCTATGGCTACACCTTC. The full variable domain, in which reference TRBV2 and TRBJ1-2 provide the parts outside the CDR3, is EPEVTQTPSHQVTQMGQEVILRCVPISNHLYFYWYRQILGQKVEFLVSFYNNEISEKSEIFDDQFSVERPDGSNFTLKIRSTKLEDSAMYFCASSDRSEFYGYTFGSGTRLTVV.

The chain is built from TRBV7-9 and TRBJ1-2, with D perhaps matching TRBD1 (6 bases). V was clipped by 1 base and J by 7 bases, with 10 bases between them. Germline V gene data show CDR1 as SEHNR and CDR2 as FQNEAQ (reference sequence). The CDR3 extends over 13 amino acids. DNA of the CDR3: TGTGCCAGCAGCTTAGGGACAGCAAGTGGCTACACCTTC. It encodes CASSLGTASGYTF.

In DNA, the CDR3 is TGTGCCAGCAGTGAGGGTCCCCGGGTCCTCGACTCACCCCTCCACTTT. It specifies CASSEGPRVLDSPLHF. The chain links TRBV2 to TRBJ1-6; no reliable D call. V lost 3 bases, J lost 10 bases, and 19 bases lay in between. This CDR3 is built from 16 residues. CDR1 and CDR2 (germline): SNHLY, FYNNEI.

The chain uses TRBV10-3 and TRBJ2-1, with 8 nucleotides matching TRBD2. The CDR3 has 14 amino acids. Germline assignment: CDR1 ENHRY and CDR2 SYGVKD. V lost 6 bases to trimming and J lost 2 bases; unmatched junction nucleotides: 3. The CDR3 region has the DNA TGTGCCATCAGGACGGGACTAGCCTACAATGAGCAGTTCTTC. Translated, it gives CAIRTGLAYNEQFF.

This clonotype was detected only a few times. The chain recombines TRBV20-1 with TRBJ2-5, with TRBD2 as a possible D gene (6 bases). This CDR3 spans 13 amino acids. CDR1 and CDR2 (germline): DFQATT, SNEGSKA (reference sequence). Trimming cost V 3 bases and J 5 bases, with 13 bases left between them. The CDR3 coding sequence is TGCAGTGCTAGGGGGGGTTATGGGGAGACCCAGTACTTC. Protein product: CSARGGYGETQYF.

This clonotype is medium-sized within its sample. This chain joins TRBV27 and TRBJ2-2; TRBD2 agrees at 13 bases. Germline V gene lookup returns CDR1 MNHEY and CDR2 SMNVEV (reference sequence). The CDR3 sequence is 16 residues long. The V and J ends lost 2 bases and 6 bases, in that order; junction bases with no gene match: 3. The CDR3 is CASSLRLAGGSGELFF. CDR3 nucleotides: TGTGCCAGCAGTTTACGACTAGCGGGAGGCTCCGGGGAGCTGTTTTTT.

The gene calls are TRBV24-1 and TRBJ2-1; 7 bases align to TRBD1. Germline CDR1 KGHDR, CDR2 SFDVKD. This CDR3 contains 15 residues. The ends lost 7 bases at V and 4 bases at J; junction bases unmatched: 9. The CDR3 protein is CATRDGQATYNEQFF. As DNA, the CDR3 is TGTGCCACCAGGGATGGACAGGCCACATACAATGAGCAGTTCTTC.

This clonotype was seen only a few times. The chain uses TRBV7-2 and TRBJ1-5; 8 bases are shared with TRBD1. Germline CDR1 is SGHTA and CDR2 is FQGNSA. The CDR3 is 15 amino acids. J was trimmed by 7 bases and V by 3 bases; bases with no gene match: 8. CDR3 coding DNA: TGTGCCAGCAGCTTGGGACAGGACCGACGGCAGCCCCAGCATTTT. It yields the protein CASSLGQDRRQPQHF.

CDR3 in amino acids: CASSEGGNTIYF. CDR3 in DNA: TGCGCCAGCAGTGAGGGCGGAAACACCATATATTTT. The V and J genes are TRBV5-1 and TRBJ1-3; D is undetermined. The CDR3 has 12 amino acids. The germline gives CDR1 SGHRS, CDR2 YFSETQ. Deletions cut 5 bases from V and 4 bases from J, with 7 bases between.

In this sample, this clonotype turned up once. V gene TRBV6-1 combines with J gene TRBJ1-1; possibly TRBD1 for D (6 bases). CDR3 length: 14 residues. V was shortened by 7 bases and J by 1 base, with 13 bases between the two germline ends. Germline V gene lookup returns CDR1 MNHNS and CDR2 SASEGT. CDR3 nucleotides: TGTGCCAGCAAAGGGGGTGGTAAGAACACTGAAGCTTTCTTT. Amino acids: CASKGGGKNTEAFF.

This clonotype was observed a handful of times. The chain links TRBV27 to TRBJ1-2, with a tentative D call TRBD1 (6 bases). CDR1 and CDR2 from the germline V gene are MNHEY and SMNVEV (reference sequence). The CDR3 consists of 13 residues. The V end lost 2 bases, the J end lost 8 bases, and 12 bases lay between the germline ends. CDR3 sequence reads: CASSLPTGRGYTF. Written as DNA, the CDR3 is TGTGCCAGCAGTTTACCCACAGGGAGGGGCTACACCTTC.